This is a list of T cell receptor beta chains from one sample in a study of T cell responses to AZD1222 COVID-19 vaccine. Only in-frame clones appear in the TCRdb table, and some are missing; sequencing was by immunoSEQ multiplex PCR. In the table there are about 120,000 clones, 92% of which are singletons. This specimen consisted of peripheral blood, obtained 28 days after the second AZD1222 dose. These receptor sequences come from an adult who received the AZD1222 COVID-19 vaccine. Both conserved end residues are part of each CDR3. D genes are given only for firm matches. Clone size is stated in some rows and not others, as once, few, many or a class when expanded.

clone size	J gene	V gene	CDR3 length	D gene	CDR3 protein	CDR3 DNA
-	TRBJ2-7	TRBV6-1	15	-	CASSEGLGGTYEQYF	TGTGCCAGCAGTGAAGGTTTAGGGGGAACCTACGAGCAGTACTTC
-	TRBJ1-4	TRBV5-1	13	-	CASSLGVREKLFF	TGCGCCAGCAGCTTGGGGGTTCGCGAAAAACTGTTTTTT
-	TRBJ1-1	TRBV28	14	TRBD1	CASSAPGQGVGAFF	TGTGCCAGCAGTGCTCCGGGACAGGGGGTAGGAGCTTTCTTT
-	TRBJ2-7	TRBV9	14	-	CASSVKAGTYEQYF	TGTGCCAGCAGCGTAAAAGCAGGGACCTACGAGCAGTACTTC
-	TRBJ2-2	TRBV15	16	TRBD2	CATSESGGRLTGELFF	TGTGCCACCAGCGAGTCCGGCGGGAGACTTACCGGGGAGCTGTTTTTT
-	TRBJ2-6	TRBV6-5	16	-	CASSYSGVDGANVLTF	TGTGCCAGCAGTTACTCGGGGGTCGACGGGGCCAACGTCCTGACTTTC
-	TRBJ2-7	TRBV11-2	15	-	CASNPGGLVEYEQYF	TGTGCCAGCAACCCGGGTGGGCTGGTCGAGTACGAGCAGTACTTC
-	TRBJ1-1	TRBV5-1	14	-	CASSLRALNTEAFF	TGCGCCAGCAGCTTAAGGGCTTTGAACACTGAAGCTTTCTTT
-	TRBJ2-5	TRBV29-1	14	-	CSVGSGASVETQYF	TGCAGCGTTGGTTCGGGGGCGTCGGTAGAGACCCAGTACTTC
few	TRBJ2-1	TRBV9	16	TRBD2	CASSVVAGGPGGEQFF	TGTGCCAGCAGCGTAGTAGCGGGAGGGCCTGGAGGTGAGCAGTTCTTC
many	TRBJ2-7	TRBV7-3	14	-	CASSRGGDTYEQYF	TGTGCCAGCAGCCGTGGTGGAGACACCTACGAGCAGTACTTC
-	TRBJ1-1	TRBV14	15	-	CASSQEPGVNTEAFF	TGTGCCAGCAGCCAAGAACCAGGGGTGAACACTGAAGCTTTCTTT
-	TRBJ1-5	TRBV6-5	13	TRBD1	CARQGQDNQPQHF	TGTGCCAGACAGGGACAGGACAATCAGCCCCAGCATTTT
-	TRBJ1-5	TRBV7-9	14	-	CASSLAGPGWPQHF	TGTGCCAGCAGCTTAGCAGGCCCGGGGTGGCCCCAGCATTTT
-	TRBJ2-7	TRBV6-1	15	TRBD1	CASSEGQGAIYEQYF	TGTGCCAGCAGTGAAGGACAGGGGGCCATCTACGAGCAGTACTTC
-	TRBJ2-1	TRBV5-3	19	TRBD2	CARSVTSGSSLISYNEQFF	TGTGCCAGAAGCGTGACTAGCGGGAGCTCTTTAATCTCCTACAATGAGCAGTTCTTC
-	TRBJ1-4	TRBV10-3	16	-	CAISESRGISPEKLFF	TGTGCCATCAGTGAGTCGAGGGGGATTTCCCCGGAAAAACTGTTTTTT
once	TRBJ1-4	TRBV28	13	-	CASRGPFNEKLFF	TGTGCCAGCAGGGGGCCCTTTAATGAAAAACTGTTTTTT
-	TRBJ1-1	TRBV15	16	-	CATSRAYKTQNTEAFF	TGTGCCACCAGCAGAGCCTACAAAACCCAGAACACTGAAGCTTTCTTT
-	TRBJ2-1	TRBV7-3	16	TRBD2	CASSLTSGSRYNEQFF	TGTGCCAGCAGCTTAACGAGCGGGAGCCGCTACAATGAGCAGTTCTTC
-	TRBJ2-3	TRBV6-4	15	-	CASSAHPGGTDTQYF	TGTGCCAGCAGCGCCCACCCCGGCGGCACAGATACGCAGTATTTT
few	TRBJ1-2	TRBV10-3	11	-	CAISLGVGYTF	TGTGCCATCAGTTTAGGGGTTGGCTACACCTTC
-	TRBJ1-5	TRBV19	16	-	CASRNHGRYSNQPQHF	TGTGCCAGTAGAAACCATGGACGCTATAGCAATCAGCCCCAGCATTTT
-	TRBJ2-7	TRBV28	15	-	CASSLLTVSSYEQYF	TGTGCCAGCAGTTTATTGACAGTGAGCTCCTACGAGCAGTACTTC
-	TRBJ2-7	TRBV27	15	TRBD2	CASSLSLAGRYEQYF	TGTGCCAGCAGTTTATCTCTAGCGGGAAGGTACGAGCAGTACTTC
-	TRBJ2-3	TRBV24-1	15	-	CATSAPSGYADTQYF	TGTGCCACCAGTGCCCCGAGCGGGTACGCAGATACGCAGTATTTT
-	TRBJ2-3	TRBV11-2	13	-	CASSLDLSDTQYF	TGTGCCAGCAGCCTAGACTTGTCGGATACGCAGTATTTT
-	TRBJ2-7	TRBV11-2	16	-	CASTTFGAPAAYEQYF	TGTGCCAGCACCACCTTTGGGGCGCCAGCAGCCTACGAGCAGTACTTC
-	TRBJ2-2	TRBV28	15	TRBD1	CASSHRGRNTGELFF	TGTGCCAGCAGCCACAGGGGTAGGAACACCGGGGAGCTGTTTTTT
once	TRBJ2-1	TRBV4-1	11	-	CASSHYNEQFF	TGCGCCAGCAGTCACTACAATGAGCAGTTCTTC
-	TRBJ1-4	TRBV6-2/TRBV6-3	15	TRBD1	CASSSTGEGNEKLFF	TGTGCCAGCAGTTCCACAGGGGAGGGTAATGAAAAACTGTTTTTT
-	TRBJ1-5	TRBV7-7	18	TRBD1	CASSLAEEQTGDNQPQHF	TGTGCTAGCAGCTTAGCTGAGGAACAGACAGGGGACAATCAGCCCCAGCATTTT
-	TRBJ2-4	TRBV19	14	-	CASSLQGTKNIQYF	TGTGCCAGTAGTCTGCAGGGTACCAAAAACATTCAGTACTTC
-	TRBJ1-5	TRBV6-1	13	-	CASSEDGNQPQHF	TGTGCCAGCAGTGAGGATGGCAATCAGCCCCAGCATTTT
-	TRBJ2-2	TRBV7-9	17	TRBD2	CASSLAYPGGPTGELFF	TGTGCCAGCAGCTTAGCATATCCGGGAGGACCCACCGGGGAGCTGTTTTTT
-	TRBJ2-1	TRBV7-2	13	-	CASSPGLHNEQFF	TGTGCCAGCAGCCCCGGACTCCACAATGAGCAGTTCTTC